What follows are 17 T cell receptor beta chains derived from one specimen sequenced in a study of spatial heterogeneity in lung cancer. Whole-study results and caveats: Counts that tracked tumor mutation counts were those of expanded intratumoral alpha and beta TCRs.

TCRdb reprocessed the 5' RACE reads with MiXCR, giving one entry per CDR3 protein. The profile shows around 26,000 distinct CDR3 sequences, roughly 10% of them singletons. The time point: sample taken at primary tumor resection. The antigens these receptors bind are not known. This material consisted of lung tumor tissue, taken at surgery. These receptor sequences come from a male donor with early-stage non-small cell lung cancer.

Ten or more counts support this clonotype. The chain uses TRBV7-6 and TRBJ2-1; D is possibly TRBD1 (5 bases). The CDR3 loop spans 13 amino acids. In germline, CDR1 is SGHVS, CDR2 FNYEAQ. V lost 5 bases to trimming and J lost 4 bases, with 9 bases between them. CDR3 sequence: CASSIDSYNEQFF. The CDR3 coding sequence is TGTGCCAGCAGCATTGACAGTTACAATGAGCAGTTCTTC.

The table lists this clonotype with many counts. This rearrangement joins TRBV6-6 to TRBJ2-3; perhaps TRBD2 as D (5 bases). V lost 4 bases and J lost 2, with 13 bases in between. The CDR3 contains 15 residues. Per germline, CDR1 MNHNY and CDR2 SVGAGI (reference sequence). CDR3: CASSSYGILTDTQYF. The CDR3 nucleotides are TGTGCCAGCAGTTCGTACGGGATCCTCACAGATACGCAGTATTTT.

V and J are TRBV3-1 and TRBJ1-2; TRBD1 agrees at 8 bases. Germline CDR1 and CDR2: LGHDT and YNNKEL (reference sequence). The CDR3 sequence is 14 residues long. Losses at the gene ends were 6 bases for V and 4 bases for J; bases not matched to a gene: 7. The CDR3 protein is CASSATGVSYGYTF. In DNA, the CDR3 is TGTGCCAGCAGTGCGACAGGGGTTTCCTATGGCTACACCTTC.

This chain links TRBV5-1 with TRBJ1-5, with no clear D. The CDR3 contains 17 residues. V lost 0 bases, J lost 4 bases, and 17 bases lay in between. Germline assignment: CDR1 SGHRS and CDR2 YFSETQ. The CDR3 here is CASSLGLGPSPNQPQHF. DNA of the CDR3: TGCGCCAGCAGCTTGGGCCTGGGCCCCAGCCCTAATCAGCCCCAGCATTTT.

Remarks on this clonotype: One junction end disagrees with the germline gene, perhaps due to a read error. This chain joins TRBV6-5 and TRBJ2-7, with 9 bases lining up with TRBD1. CDR3 length: 16 residues. Looked up from germline, CDR1 is MNHEY and CDR2 is SVGAGI. In nucleotides, the CDR3 is TGTGCCAGCAGTTACTCGATATCAGGGACAGGGAGACCGCTGCACTTC. Protein: CASSYSISGTGRPLHF.

This clonotype ranks as medium-sized. This chain joins TRBV28 and TRBJ1-6, with TRBD1 identical over 9 bases. The CDR3 consists of 15 residues. V lost 4 bases, J lost 7 bases, and 5 bases stayed unmatched. In germline, CDR1 is MDHEN, CDR2 SYDVKM. The CDR3 protein is CASSWGTGYNSPLHF. DNA for the CDR3: TGTGCCAGCAGTTGGGGGACAGGGTACAATTCACCCCTCCACTTT.

The table lists this clonotype with many counts. The V gene is TRBV29-1, the J gene TRBJ2-7; 8 bases are a match to TRBD1. The CDR3 sequence is 13 residues long. The trim removed 5 bases at V and 3 bases at J, leaving 6 bases unmatched. CDR1 and CDR2 (germline): SQVTM, ANQGSEA. This CDR3 is CSVTGGRHYEQYF. The CDR3 DNA follows: TGCAGCGTTACAGGGGGGCGCCACTACGAGCAGTACTTC.

By proportion, this clonotype is medium-sized. The chain joins TRBV29-1 to TRBJ2-1; D not certain. Trimming removed 3 bases from V and 1 base from J, with 7 bases in between. Germline V gene data show CDR1 as SQVTM and CDR2 as ANQGSEA. The CDR3 is made up of 13 amino acids. In DNA, the CDR3 is TGCAGCGTTGAGGATACATCCTACAATGAGCAGTTCTTC. Translating it yields CSVEDTSYNEQFF.

This clonotype was recorded at least ten times. The J gene is TRBJ1-6, the V gene TRBV15, with D unresolved. Per germline, CDR1 LNHNV and CDR2 YYDKDF (reference sequence). Trimming removed 8 bases from V and 6 bases from J, with 14 bases in between. The CDR3 spans 14 residues. The CDR3 sequence: CATPGNTANSPLHF. The CDR3 DNA reads as TGTGCCACCCCTGGGAACACCGCTAATTCACCCCTCCACTTT.

This clonotype was observed at least ten times. CDR3 amino acids: CASSYSMIQSFQETQYF. The CDR3 nucleotides read TGTGCCAGCAGTTACTCGATGATACAATCTTTCCAAGAGACCCAGTACTTC. This sequence joins TRBV6-5 and TRBJ2-5; D gene uncertain. Germline values: CDR1 MNHEY, CDR2 SVGAGI. CDR3 length: 17 amino acids. V gave up 0 bases and J gave up 1 base, with 15 bases separating them.

V gene TRBV20-1 combines with J gene TRBJ2-3; D remains ambiguous. Germline values: CDR1 DFQATT, CDR2 SNEGSKA (reference sequence). The CDR3 length is 13 residues. The germline V and J ends were trimmed by 4 bases and 0 bases, with 8 bases remaining between them. The CDR3 loop is CSAMRDSTDTQYF. The CDR3 DNA reads TGCAGTGCTATGAGAGATAGCACAGATACGCAGTATTTT.

The table lists this clonotype with many counts. CDR3 loop: CASSFYSGKQETQYF. The CDR3, as DNA: TGTGCCAGCAGCTTTTACAGCGGGAAGCAAGAGACCCAGTACTTC. The chain couples TRBV7-2 to TRBJ2-5, with 7 bases that match TRBD2. CDR3 length equals 15 residues. Germline trimming cut 3 bases from V and 2 bases from J; bases unmatched to any gene: 6. The germline V gene has CDR1 SGHTA and CDR2 FQGNSA. Together with reference TRBV7-2 and TRBJ2-5, the CDR3 gives the full variable domain: GAGVSQSPSNKVTEKGKDVELRCDPISGHTALYWYRQSLGQGLEFLIYFQGNSAPDKSGLPSDRFSAERTGGSVSTLTIQRTQQEDSAVYLCASSFYSGKQETQYFGPGTRLLVL.

This clonotype occurred a few times. J is TRBJ2-2 and V is TRBV6-5; 9 bases map to TRBD2. Germline CDR1 MNHEY, CDR2 SVGAGI. There are 17 residues in the CDR3. The V segment lost 8 bases and the J segment 1 base; nucleotides outside the gene matches: 11. CDR3: CASLERGETKNTGELFF. The CDR3, as DNA: TGTGCCAGCTTGGAGCGGGGGGAAACAAAGAACACCGGGGAGCTGTTTTTT.

This clonotype was recorded a few times. The J gene is TRBJ2-5, the V gene TRBV5-1; 11 positions match TRBD2. Germline CDR1 and CDR2: SGHRS and YFSETQ. This CDR3 has 16 amino acids. V shed 3 bases and J 2 bases; nucleotides not matched to a gene: 6. CDR3: CASSSGTSGNQETQYF. CDR3 coding DNA: TGCGCCAGCAGCTCCGGGACTAGCGGAAATCAAGAGACCCAGTACTTC.

This clonotype was found many times. The rearrangement links TRBV6-2 or TRBV6-3 to TRBJ1-1, with 9 bases matching TRBD1. The germline V gene encodes CDR1 MNHEY and CDR2 SVGEGT. The CDR3 spans 14 residues. The V segment lost 7 bases and the J segment 6 bases; nucleotides outside the gene matches: 9. CDR3 protein: CASKGQGEIPEAFF. In DNA, the CDR3 is TGTGCCAGCAAGGGACAGGGCGAAATCCCTGAAGCTTTCTTT.

In its sample, this clonotype was seen many times. The rearrangement links TRBV28 to TRBJ2-7, with D tentatively TRBD1 or TRBD2 (6 bases each). This CDR3 comprises 12 residues. With 11 bases removed from V and 5 bases from J, the gap between germline ends came to 16 bases. CDR1 and CDR2 (germline): MDHEN, SYDVKM. DNA of the CDR3: TGTGCCGCGGGGCAGGGGAGGAACGAGCAGTACTTC. It encodes CAAGQGRNEQYF.

In its sample, this clonotype was seen many times. The chain combines TRBV28 with TRBJ1-1, with TRBD1 as a possible D gene (6 bases). Germline assignment: CDR1 MDHEN and CDR2 SYDVKM. The CDR3 has 11 residues. Trimming took off 8 bases at V and 6 bases at J, with 10 bases between the two ends. CDR3 nucleotide sequence: TGTGCCAGCCGGGGGGGGCCTGAAGCTTTCTTT. Residues: CASRGGPEAFF.